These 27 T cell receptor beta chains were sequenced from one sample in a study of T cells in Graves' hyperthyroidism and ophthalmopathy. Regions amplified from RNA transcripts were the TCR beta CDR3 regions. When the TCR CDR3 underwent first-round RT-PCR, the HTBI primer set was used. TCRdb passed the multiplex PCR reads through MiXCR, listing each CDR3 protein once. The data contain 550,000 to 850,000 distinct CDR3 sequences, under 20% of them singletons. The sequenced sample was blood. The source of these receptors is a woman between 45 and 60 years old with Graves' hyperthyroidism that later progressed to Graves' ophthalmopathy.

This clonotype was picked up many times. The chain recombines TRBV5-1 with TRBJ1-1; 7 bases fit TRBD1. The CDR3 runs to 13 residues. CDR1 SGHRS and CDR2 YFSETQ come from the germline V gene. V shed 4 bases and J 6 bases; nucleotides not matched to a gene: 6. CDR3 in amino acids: CASSGDRVAEAFF. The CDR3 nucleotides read TGCGCCAGCAGCGGCGACAGGGTCGCTGAAGCTTTCTTT.

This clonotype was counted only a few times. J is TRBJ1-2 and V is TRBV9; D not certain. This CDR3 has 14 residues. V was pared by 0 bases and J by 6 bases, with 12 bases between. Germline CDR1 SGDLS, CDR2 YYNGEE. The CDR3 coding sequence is TGTGCCAGCAGCGTAGGGGCCAGGTGGGATGGCTACACCTTC. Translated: CASSVGARWDGYTF.

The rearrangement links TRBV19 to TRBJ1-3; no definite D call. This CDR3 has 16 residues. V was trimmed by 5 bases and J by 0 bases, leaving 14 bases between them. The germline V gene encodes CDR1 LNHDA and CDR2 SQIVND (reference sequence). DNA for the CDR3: TGTGCCAGTAGTGATAGGAGAAGGAACTCTGGAAACACCATATATTTT. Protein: CASSDRRRNSGNTIYF. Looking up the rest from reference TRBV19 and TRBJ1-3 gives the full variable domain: DGGITQSPKYLFRKEGQNVTLSCEQNLNHDAMYWYRQDPGQGLRLIYYSQIVNDFQKGDIAEGYSVSREKKESFPLTVTSAQKNPTAFYLCASSDRRRNSGNTIYFGEGSWLTVV.

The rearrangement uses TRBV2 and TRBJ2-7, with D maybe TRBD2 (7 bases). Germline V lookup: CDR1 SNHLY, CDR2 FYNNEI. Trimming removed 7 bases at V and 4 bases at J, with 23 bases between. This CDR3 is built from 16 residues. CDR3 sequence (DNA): TGTGCCAGCACCCCGAGTCGGGGGGAGGGGGATTACGAGCAGTACTTC. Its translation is CASTPSRGEGDYEQYF.

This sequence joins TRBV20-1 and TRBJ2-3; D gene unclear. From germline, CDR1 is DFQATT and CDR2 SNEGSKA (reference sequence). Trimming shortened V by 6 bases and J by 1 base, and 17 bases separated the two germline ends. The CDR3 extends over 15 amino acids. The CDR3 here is CSAPLSHIRTDTQYF. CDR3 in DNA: TGCAGTGCCCCCCTGTCCCACATTCGCACAGATACGCAGTATTTT.

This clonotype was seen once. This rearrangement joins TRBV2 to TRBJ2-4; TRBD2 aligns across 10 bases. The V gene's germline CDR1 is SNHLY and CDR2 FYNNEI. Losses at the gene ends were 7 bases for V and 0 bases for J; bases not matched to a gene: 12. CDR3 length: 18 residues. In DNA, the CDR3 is TGTGCCAGCACTGGGTGGGCTAGCGGGAGTGAAGCCAAAAACATTCAGTACTTC. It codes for CASTGWASGSEAKNIQYF.

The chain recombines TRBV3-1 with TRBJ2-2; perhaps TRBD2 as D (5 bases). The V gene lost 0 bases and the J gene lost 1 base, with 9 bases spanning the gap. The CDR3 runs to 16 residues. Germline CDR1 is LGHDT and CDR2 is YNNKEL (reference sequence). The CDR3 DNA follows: TGTGCCAGCAGCCAAGATCGGGGATGGAACACCGGGGAGCTGTTTTTT. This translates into CASSQDRGWNTGELFF.

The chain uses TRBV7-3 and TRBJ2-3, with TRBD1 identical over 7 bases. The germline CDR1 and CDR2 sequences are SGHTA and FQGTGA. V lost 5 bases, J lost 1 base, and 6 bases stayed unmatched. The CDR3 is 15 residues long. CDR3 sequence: CASSGDRAGTDTQYF. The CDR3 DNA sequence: TGTGCCAGCAGCGGAGACAGGGCTGGCACAGATACGCAGTATTTT.

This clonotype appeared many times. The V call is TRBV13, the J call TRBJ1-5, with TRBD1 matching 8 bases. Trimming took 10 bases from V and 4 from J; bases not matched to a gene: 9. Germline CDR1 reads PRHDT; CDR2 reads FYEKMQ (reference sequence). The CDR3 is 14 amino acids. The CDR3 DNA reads TGTGCCACAGGACAGGGAGGGATTAATCAGCCCCAGCATTTT. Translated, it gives CATGQGGINQPQHF.

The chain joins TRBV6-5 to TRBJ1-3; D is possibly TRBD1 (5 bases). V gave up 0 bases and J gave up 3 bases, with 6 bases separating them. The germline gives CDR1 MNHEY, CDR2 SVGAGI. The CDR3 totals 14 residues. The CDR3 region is CASSYSGLGNTIYF. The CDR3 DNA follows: TGTGCCAGCAGTTACTCGGGACTTGGAAACACCATATATTTT.

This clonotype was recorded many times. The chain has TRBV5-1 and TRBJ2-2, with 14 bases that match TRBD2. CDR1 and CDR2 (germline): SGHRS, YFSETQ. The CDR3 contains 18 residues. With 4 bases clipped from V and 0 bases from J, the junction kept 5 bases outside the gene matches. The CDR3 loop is CASSRTSGGTTNTGELFF. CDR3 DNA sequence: TGCGCCAGCAGCCGGACTAGCGGGGGGACTACGAACACCGGGGAGCTGTTTTTT.

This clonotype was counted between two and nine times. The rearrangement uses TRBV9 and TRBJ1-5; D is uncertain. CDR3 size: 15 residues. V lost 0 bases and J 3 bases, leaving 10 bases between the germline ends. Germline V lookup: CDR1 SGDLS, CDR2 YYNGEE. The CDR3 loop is CASSVGGRDNQPQHF. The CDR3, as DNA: TGTGCCAGCAGCGTAGGAGGGCGCGACAATCAGCCCCAGCATTTT.

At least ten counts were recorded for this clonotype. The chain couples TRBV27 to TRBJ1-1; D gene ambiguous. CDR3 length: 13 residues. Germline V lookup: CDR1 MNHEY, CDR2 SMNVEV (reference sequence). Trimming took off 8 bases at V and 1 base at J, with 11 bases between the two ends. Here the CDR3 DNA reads TGTGCCAGCGGTCCCTTCGCGAACACTGAAGCTTTCTTT. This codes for CASGPFANTEAFF.

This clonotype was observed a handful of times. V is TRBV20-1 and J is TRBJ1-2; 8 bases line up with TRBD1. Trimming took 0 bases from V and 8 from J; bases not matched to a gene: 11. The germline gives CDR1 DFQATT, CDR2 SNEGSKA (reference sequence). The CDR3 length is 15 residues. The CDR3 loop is CSARDSGRGPAGYTF. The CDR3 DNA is TGCAGTGCTAGAGATAGTGGCAGGGGGCCAGCGGGCTACACCTTC.

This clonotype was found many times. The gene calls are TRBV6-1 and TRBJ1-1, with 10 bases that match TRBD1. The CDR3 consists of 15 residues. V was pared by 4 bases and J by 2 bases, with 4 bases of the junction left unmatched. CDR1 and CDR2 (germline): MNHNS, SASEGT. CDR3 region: CASSATGGINTEAFF. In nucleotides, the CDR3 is TGTGCCAGCAGTGCGACAGGGGGCATAAACACTGAAGCTTTCTTT.

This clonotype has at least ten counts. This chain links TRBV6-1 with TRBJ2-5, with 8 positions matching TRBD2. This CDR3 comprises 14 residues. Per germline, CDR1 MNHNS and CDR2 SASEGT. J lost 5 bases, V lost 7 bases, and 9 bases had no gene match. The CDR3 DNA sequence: TGTGCCAGCATAAAGCGGGGGAGTCGGGAGACCCAGTACTTC. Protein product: CASIKRGSRETQYF.

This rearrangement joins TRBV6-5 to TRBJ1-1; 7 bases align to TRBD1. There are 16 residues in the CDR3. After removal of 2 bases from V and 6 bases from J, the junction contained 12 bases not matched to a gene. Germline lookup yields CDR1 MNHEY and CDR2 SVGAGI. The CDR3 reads CASSYPPGQVLAEAFF. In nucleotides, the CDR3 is TGTGCCAGCAGTTACCCCCCAGGACAGGTACTAGCTGAAGCTTTCTTT.

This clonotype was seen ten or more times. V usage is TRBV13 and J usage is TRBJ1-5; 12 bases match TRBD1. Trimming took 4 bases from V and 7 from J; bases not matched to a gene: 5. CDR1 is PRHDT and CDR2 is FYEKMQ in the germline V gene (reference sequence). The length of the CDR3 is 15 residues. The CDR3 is CASSYGTGGHQPQHF. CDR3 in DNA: TGTGCCAGCAGCTACGGGACAGGGGGCCACCAGCCCCAGCATTTT. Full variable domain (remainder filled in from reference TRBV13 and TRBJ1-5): AAGVIQSPRHLIKEKRETATLKCYPIPRHDTVYWYQQGPGQDPQFLISFYEKMQSDKGSIPDRFSAQQFSDYHSELNMSSLELGDSALYFCASSYGTGGHQPQHFGDGTRLSIL.

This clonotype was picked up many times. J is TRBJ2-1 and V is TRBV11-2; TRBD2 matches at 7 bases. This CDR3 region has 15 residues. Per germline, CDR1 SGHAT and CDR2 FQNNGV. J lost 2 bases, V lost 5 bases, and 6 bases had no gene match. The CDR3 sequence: CASSRNSGPYNEQFF. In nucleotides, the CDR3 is TGTGCCAGCAGCCGGAATAGCGGGCCCTACAATGAGCAGTTCTTC. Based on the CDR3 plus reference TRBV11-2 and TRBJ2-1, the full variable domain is EAGVAQSPRYKIIEKRQSVAFWCNPISGHATLYWYQQILGQGPKLLIQFQNNGVVDDSQLPKDRFSAERLKGVDSTLKIQPAKLEDSAVYLCASSRNSGPYNEQFFGPGTRLTVL.

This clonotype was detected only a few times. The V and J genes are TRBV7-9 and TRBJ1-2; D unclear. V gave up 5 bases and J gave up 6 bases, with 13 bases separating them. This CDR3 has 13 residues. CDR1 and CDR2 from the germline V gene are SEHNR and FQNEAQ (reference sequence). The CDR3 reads CASSLQSRDGYTF. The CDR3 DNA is TGTGCCAGCAGCCTCCAGTCCCGAGATGGCTACACCTTC. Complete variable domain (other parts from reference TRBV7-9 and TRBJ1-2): DTGVSQNPRHKITKRGQNVTFRCDPISEHNRLYWYRQTLGQGPEFLTYFQNEAQLEKSRLLSDRFSAERPKGSFSTLEIQRTEQGDSAMYLCASSLQSRDGYTFGSGTRLTVV.

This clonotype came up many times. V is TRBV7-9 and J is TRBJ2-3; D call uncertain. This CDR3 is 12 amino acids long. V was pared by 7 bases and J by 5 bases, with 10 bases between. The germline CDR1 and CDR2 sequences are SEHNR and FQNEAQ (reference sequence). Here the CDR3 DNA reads TGTGCCAGCACCCTAGGTCGAGATACGCAGTATTTT. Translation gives CASTLGRDTQYF.

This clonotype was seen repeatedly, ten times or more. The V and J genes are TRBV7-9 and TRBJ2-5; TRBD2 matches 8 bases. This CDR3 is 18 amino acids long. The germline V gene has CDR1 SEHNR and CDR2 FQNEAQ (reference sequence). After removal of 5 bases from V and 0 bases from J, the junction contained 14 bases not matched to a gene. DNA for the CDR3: TGTGCCAGCAGCCTACCCGGGAGGCGGGGGGTGTACCAAGAGACCCAGTACTTC. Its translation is CASSLPGRRGVYQETQYF. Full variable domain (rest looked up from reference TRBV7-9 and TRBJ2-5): DTGVSQNPRHKITKRGQNVTFRCDPISEHNRLYWYRQTLGQGPEFLTYFQNEAQLEKSRLLSDRFSAERPKGSFSTLEIQRTEQGDSAMYLCASSLPGRRGVYQETQYFGPGTRLLVL.

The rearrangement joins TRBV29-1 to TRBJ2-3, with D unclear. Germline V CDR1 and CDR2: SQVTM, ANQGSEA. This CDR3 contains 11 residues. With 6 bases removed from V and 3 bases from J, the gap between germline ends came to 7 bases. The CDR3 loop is CSVLNTDTQYF. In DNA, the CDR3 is TGCAGCGTGCTGAATACAGATACGCAGTATTTT.

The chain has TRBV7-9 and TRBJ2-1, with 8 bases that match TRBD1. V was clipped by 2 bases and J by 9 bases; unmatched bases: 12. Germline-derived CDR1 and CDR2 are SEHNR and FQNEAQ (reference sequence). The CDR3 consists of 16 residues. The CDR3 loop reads CASSLIKVTGDTEQFF. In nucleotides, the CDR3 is TGTGCCAGCAGCTTAATAAAGGTGACAGGGGACACTGAGCAGTTCTTC.

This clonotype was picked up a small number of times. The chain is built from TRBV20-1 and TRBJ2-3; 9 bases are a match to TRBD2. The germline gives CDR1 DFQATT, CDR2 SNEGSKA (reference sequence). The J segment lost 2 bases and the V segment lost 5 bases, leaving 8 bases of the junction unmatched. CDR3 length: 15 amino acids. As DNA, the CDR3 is TGCAGTGCTCTCAATAGCGGGGGTTTCACAGATACGCAGTATTTT. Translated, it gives CSALNSGGFTDTQYF.

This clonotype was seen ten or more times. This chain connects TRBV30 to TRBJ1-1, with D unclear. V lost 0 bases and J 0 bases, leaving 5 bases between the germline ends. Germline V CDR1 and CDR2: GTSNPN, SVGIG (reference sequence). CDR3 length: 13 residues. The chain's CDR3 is CAWSVSLNTEAFF. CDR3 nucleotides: TGTGCCTGGAGTGTAAGTCTGAACACTGAAGCTTTCTTT. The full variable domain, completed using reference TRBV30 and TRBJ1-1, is SQTIHQWPATLVQPVGSPLSLECTVEGTSNPNLYWYRQAAGRGLQLLFYSVGIGQISSEVPQNLSASRPQDRQFILSSKKLLLSDSGFYLCAWSVSLNTEAFFGQGTRLTVV.

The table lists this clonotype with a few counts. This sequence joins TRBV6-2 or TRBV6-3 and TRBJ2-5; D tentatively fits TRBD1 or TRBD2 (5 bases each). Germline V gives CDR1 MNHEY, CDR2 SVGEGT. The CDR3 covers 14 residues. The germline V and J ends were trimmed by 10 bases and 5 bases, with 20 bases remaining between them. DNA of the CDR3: TGTGCCACCGGGGCCTGGGAGTTCGGGGAGACCCAGTACTTC. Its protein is CATGAWEFGETQYF.